This T cell receptor (beta chain) was observed in a study of T cell changes during pregnancy in multiple sclerosis. The CDR3 extends over 14 amino acids. V lost 5 bases and J lost 8, with 16 bases in between. Germline V gene data show CDR1 as LNHNV and CDR2 as YYDKDF (reference sequence). Generated by immunoSEQ multiplex PCR, the TCRdb table keeps only in-frame clones and is missing some. The sample holds over 45,000 clones, around nine tenths seen once. The sequences come from peripheral blood, collected in the third trimester of pregnancy. The TCR was taken from a female donor in good health, enrolled as a control in a pregnancy study. V and J are TRBV15 and TRBJ1-3; maybe TRBD1 (5 bases). The CDR3 DNA reads TGTGCCACCAGCTGGGACTCGCCGGTGGACACCATATATTTT. Its protein product is CATSWDSPVDTIYF.